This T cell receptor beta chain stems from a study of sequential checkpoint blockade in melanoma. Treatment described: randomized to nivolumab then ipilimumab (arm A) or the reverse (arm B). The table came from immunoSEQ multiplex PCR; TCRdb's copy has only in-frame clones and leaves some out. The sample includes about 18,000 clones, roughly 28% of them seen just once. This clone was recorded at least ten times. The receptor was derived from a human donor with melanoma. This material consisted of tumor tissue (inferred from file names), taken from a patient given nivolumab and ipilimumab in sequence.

CDR3 sequence: CASSSSWDSPYEQYF. Written as DNA, the CDR3 is TGTGCCAGCAGTTCATCCTGGGACAGCCCTTACGAGCAGTACTTC. The rearrangement joins TRBV6-8 to TRBJ2-7; TRBD1 agrees at 7 bases. Trimming took 4 bases from V and 4 from J; bases not matched to a gene: 10. Germline CDR1 reads MNHGY; CDR2 reads SAAAGT. The CDR3 sequence is 15 residues long.